The next 2 T cell receptor beta chains were all read from a single sample in a study of blood T cell repertoires in COVID-19 (dated by TCRdb to 2018 to 2020). Library generation was performed with the immunoSEQ multiplex PCR assay. What TCRdb holds here is the immuneACCESS table cut down to in-frame rearrangements. Part of the clones is not present; checked against another copy, under half of the missing clones reflect an unresolved V gene, and the others are unexplained. This sample comprises fewer than 250,000 clones, around four fifths of them detected only once. Jointly, the top ten make up 4% of the sample. Sample: peripheral blood. These receptor sequences come from a man between 50 and 59 years old with acute or convalescent COVID-19.

This chain joins TRBV9 and TRBJ1-6; 7 positions agree with TRBD1. With 2 bases clipped from V and 6 bases from J, the junction kept 11 bases outside the gene matches. Germline loops: CDR1 SGDLS, CDR2 YYNGEE. This CDR3 contains 17 residues. DNA for the CDR3: TGTGCCAGCAGCGTTGATTCCGGGACAGTTCCTAATTCACCCCTCCACTTT. Residues: CASSVDSGTVPNSPLHF.

This rearrangement joins TRBV7-3 to TRBJ2-2, with D tentatively TRBD1 (6 bases). Germline lookup yields CDR1 SGHTA and CDR2 FQGTGA. V was trimmed by 4 bases and J by 0 bases, leaving 12 bases between them. CDR3 length equals 16 residues. In DNA, the CDR3 is TGTGCCAGCAGCTCACCAGGGGCCCCGAACACCGGGGAGCTGTTTTTT. This codes for CASSSPGAPNTGELFF.